The 32 T cell receptor beta chains presented below share a single source sample, sequenced in a study of T cells after yellow fever vaccination (dated by TCRdb to between 2018 and 2021). Interpreted using the paper, the treatment or condition label stands for: live attenuated yellow fever vaccine strain. Libraries were built with 5' RACE. The reads were generated on an Illumina HiSeq 2500. TCRdb redid the processing of the public reads, applying fastp at Q25 and MiXCR, and retained in-frame beta chains. Rows matching on CDR3 protein sequence are summarized as one entry with the most common DNA and genes. The table for this sample lists about 550,000 distinct CDR3 sequences; about 19% of them were counted only once. Together, the top ten hold more than 13% of the sample. The source material was PBMCs, sampled 15 days after the yellow fever booster vaccination. All receptors derive from a man under 40 who received the YFV17D yellow fever vaccine.

The gene calls are TRBV12-3 or TRBV12-4 and TRBJ2-7; 9 bases match TRBD2. The CDR3 consists of 19 residues. The J segment lost 4 bases and the V segment lost 1 base, leaving 17 bases of the junction unmatched. The CDR3 loop reads CASSLGPPGAGGPLYEQYF. The CDR3 bases are TGTGCCAGCAGTTTAGGCCCTCCGGGGGCGGGAGGGCCCTTATACGAGCAGTACTTC.

This clonotype was detected only a few times. The genes are TRBV5-1 and TRBJ2-7, with TRBD1 matching over 8 bases. The germline gives CDR1 SGHRS, CDR2 YFSETQ. V gave up 0 bases and J gave up 4 bases; unmatched junction bases: 6. CDR3 length: 15 residues. The CDR3 DNA is TGCGCCAGCAGCTTGGATCAGGGGGCGAGGTACGAGCAGTACTTC. Protein: CASSLDQGARYEQYF.

This clonotype has a handful of counts. The gene calls are TRBV6-2 or TRBV6-3 and TRBJ2-7, with 7 bases lining up with TRBD2. The CDR3 is made up of 14 amino acids. Germline loops: CDR1 MNHEY, CDR2 SVGEGT. V was pared by 4 bases and J by 2 bases, with 5 bases of the junction left unmatched. CDR3 loop: CASSWQGLPYEQYF. CDR3 nucleotides: TGTGCCAGCAGTTGGCAGGGACTACCCTACGAGCAGTACTTC.

The rearrangement links TRBV7-8 to TRBJ2-5, with D uncertain. V lost 5 bases to trimming and J lost 6 bases, with 22 bases between them. The CDR3 runs to 16 residues. Germline V CDR1 and CDR2: SGHVS, FQNEAQ. The CDR3 spells CASSQPPGLGRQTQYF. The CDR3 DNA is TGTGCCAGCAGCCAGCCCCCCGGCTTGGGAAGACAGACCCAGTACTTC.

This chain connects TRBV19 to TRBJ2-3, with D uncertain. V was shortened by 6 bases and J by 2 bases, with 9 bases between the two germline ends. The CDR3 has 13 amino acids. Germline lookup yields CDR1 LNHDA and CDR2 SQIVND (reference sequence). CDR3 sequence: CASRLTHTDTQYF. The CDR3 nucleotides are TGTGCCAGTAGACTAACCCACACAGATACGCAGTATTTT.

This clonotype was found a few times. J is TRBJ2-2 and V is TRBV27, with 11 nucleotides matching TRBD2. Per germline, CDR1 MNHEY and CDR2 SMNVEV (reference sequence). The ends lost 6 bases at V and 5 bases at J; junction bases unmatched: 8. The length of the CDR3 is 16 residues. CDR3 sequence: CASRQLAGVDTGELFF. The CDR3 coding sequence is TGTGCCAGCAGACAACTAGCGGGAGTCGATACCGGGGAGCTGTTTTTT.

The chain has TRBV29-1 and TRBJ2-2; D may be TRBD1 (7 bases). This CDR3 spans 14 amino acids. Germline assignment: CDR1 SQVTM and CDR2 ANQGSEA. Trimming took off 4 bases at V and 5 bases at J, with 14 bases between the two ends. CDR3 nucleotides: TGCAGCGTTGGGAGGGGGCAGGGTACCGGGGAGCTGTTTTTT. Its protein product is CSVGRGQGTGELFF.

This clonotype appeared a few times. The rearrangement joins TRBV29-1 to TRBJ2-7; a weak D match, TRBD2 (6 bases). This CDR3 has 14 residues. V was trimmed by 5 bases and J by 7 bases, leaving 21 bases between them. Looked up from germline, CDR1 is SQVTM and CDR2 is ANQGSEA. The CDR3 loop is CSVRLGTAPPEQYF. The CDR3 nucleotides read TGCAGCGTTCGATTGGGGACTGCCCCTCCGGAGCAGTACTTC.

This chain joins TRBV7-6 and TRBJ2-2; TRBD2 matches at 8 bases. The V and J ends lost 2 bases and 0 bases, in that order; junction bases with no gene match: 5. The germline V gene encodes CDR1 SGHVS and CDR2 FNYEAQ. The CDR3 is 17 amino acids. This chain's CDR3 is CASSLRDSGANTGELFF. The CDR3 bases are TGTGCCAGCAGCTTAAGGGATAGCGGGGCGAACACCGGGGAGCTGTTTTTT.

This clonotype occurred a few times. The chain uses TRBV28 and TRBJ2-5, with D perhaps matching TRBD2 (5 bases). Trimming cost V 7 bases and J 5 bases, with 11 bases left between them. The CDR3 is made up of 12 amino acids. CDR1 and CDR2 from the germline V gene are MDHEN and SYDVKM. The DNA of the CDR3 is TGTGCCAGCACTACGGGGTCCGAGACCCAGTACTTC. Its translation is CASTTGSETQYF.

This clonotype has only a few counts. V usage is TRBV27 and J usage is TRBJ1-2; D is undetermined. The germline gives CDR1 MNHEY, CDR2 SMNVEV (reference sequence). The CDR3 consists of 12 residues. The ends were cut back, 6 bases at V and 5 bases at J, with 10 bases in the middle. CDR3 DNA: TGTGCCAGCAGGAGCGAACCTTATGGCTACACCTTC. This sequence encodes CASRSEPYGYTF.

This clonotype showed up many times. The chain employs TRBV12-3 or TRBV12-4 and TRBJ2-7; D might be TRBD2 (5 bases). V lost 7 bases, J lost 4 bases, and 8 bases lay in between. The CDR3 is 11 amino acids. CDR3 protein: CASTRGYEQYF. The CDR3 coding sequence is TGTGCCAGCACCCGGGGATACGAGCAGTACTTC.

The genes are TRBV7-2 and TRBJ1-5; weak D call: TRBD1 (6 bases). CDR3 size: 13 residues. The V end was cut by 5 bases, the J end by 6 bases, with 11 bases between. The germline V gene encodes CDR1 SGHTA and CDR2 FQGNSA. The CDR3 spells CASSPGAGQPQHF. In DNA form, the CDR3 reads TGTGCCAGCAGCCCAGGGGCAGGTCAGCCCCAGCATTTT.

The rearrangement uses TRBV21-1 and TRBJ1-2; the table names TRBD1, a call not compared with the DNA. TRBV21-1 constitutes a pseudogene. The CDR3 is 16 residues long. Here the CDR3 DNA reads TGTGCCAGCAGCAACAATGACAGCCACTCTAACTATGGCTACACCTTC. Protein: CASSNNDSHSNYGYTF.

The chain links TRBV7-2 to TRBJ2-3; 12 nucleotides align to TRBD2. The CDR3 totals 16 residues. CDR1 SGHTA and CDR2 FQGNSA come from the germline V gene. The V gene end was trimmed by 5 bases and the J gene end by 3 bases; junction bases not matched to a gene: 6. The CDR3 nucleotides read TGTGCCAGCAGCCGGACTAGCGGGGCGAGGACAGATACGCAGTATTTT. It specifies CASSRTSGARTDTQYF.

This rearrangement joins TRBV7-3 to TRBJ2-2; 7 nucleotides line up with TRBD2. CDR1 and CDR2 (germline): SGHTA, FQGTGA. The V gene end was trimmed by 5 bases and the J gene end by 1 base; junction bases not matched to a gene: 4. The CDR3 extends over 15 amino acids. The CDR3 DNA follows: TGTGCCAGCAGCCCATTAGCGGGGAACACCGGGGAGCTGTTTTTT. This encodes CASSPLAGNTGELFF.

This clonotype has a handful of counts. The chain couples TRBV7-8 to TRBJ2-7; D is undetermined. The CDR3 loop spans 15 amino acids. Between the trimmed V and J ends, which lost 3 bases and 3 bases, there was a span of 15 bases. Germline V gene data show CDR1 as SGHVS and CDR2 as FQNEAQ. CDR3 amino acids: CASSFRARTIYEQYF. The CDR3, as DNA: TGTGCCAGCAGCTTTCGAGCGCGCACGATCTACGAGCAGTACTTC.

The chain recombines TRBV5-6 with TRBJ2-3; 8 nucleotides line up with TRBD2. Per the germline V gene, CDR1 is SGHDT and CDR2 is YYEEEE. The CDR3 length is 14 residues. The ends lost 2 bases at V and 8 bases at J; junction bases unmatched: 7. This chain's CDR3 is CASSFREGQLTQYF. CDR3 in DNA: TGTGCCAGCAGCTTTCGGGAGGGTCAGCTTACGCAGTATTTT.

The chain carries TRBV29-1 and TRBJ1-2; no definite D call. The CDR3 extends over 14 amino acids. Per the germline V gene, CDR1 is SQVTM and CDR2 is ANQGSEA. Trimming pared 4 bases from V and 8 bases from J, leaving 20 bases between. CDR3 DNA sequence: TGCAGCGTTGTCGGTGATAGGGCCCCAGGAGGCTACACCTTC. This codes for CSVVGDRAPGGYTF.

This clonotype was seen a few times. The chain joins TRBV30 to TRBJ2-3; D unclear. V lost 2 bases and J 3 bases, leaving 12 bases between the germline ends. This CDR3 is built from 14 residues. Germline CDR1 reads GTSNPN; CDR2 reads SVGIG (reference sequence). The CDR3 sequence: CAWSPSPRTDTQYF. The DNA of the CDR3 is TGTGCCTGGAGTCCGTCGCCTAGGACAGATACGCAGTATTTT.

The chain combines TRBV20-1 with TRBJ2-3, with a weak D call TRBD2 (5 bases). The germline V and J ends were trimmed by 4 bases and 2 bases, with 16 bases remaining between them. The CDR3 has 15 residues. CDR1 and CDR2 (germline): DFQATT, SNEGSKA (reference sequence). In nucleotides, the CDR3 is TGCAGTGCTAAACAACCTAGCAGGCTCACAGATACGCAGTATTTT. It yields the protein CSAKQPSRLTDTQYF.

This clonotype has more than one count but fewer than ten. The chain uses TRBV24-1 and TRBJ2-7, with TRBD2 matching over 8 bases. The CDR3 runs 15 residues. Germline V gene lookup returns CDR1 KGHDR and CDR2 SFDVKD. J was trimmed by 3 bases and V by 2 bases; bases with no gene match: 5. CDR3: CATSDWLAGSYEQYF. CDR3 in DNA: TGTGCCACCAGTGATTGGCTAGCGGGCAGCTACGAGCAGTACTTC.

This sequence joins TRBV7-9 and TRBJ1-5; D gene ambiguous. Germline V lookup: CDR1 SEHNR, CDR2 FQNEAQ (reference sequence). Trimming took off 5 bases at V and 6 bases at J, with 8 bases between the two ends. CDR3 length: 12 residues. CDR3 DNA sequence: TGTGCCAGCAGCCCACTCGGTCAGCCCCAGCATTTT. Protein: CASSPLGQPQHF.

The V gene is TRBV7-8, the J gene TRBJ2-2, with 14 nucleotides matching TRBD2. This CDR3 has 17 residues. Germline V lookup: CDR1 SGHVS, CDR2 FQNEAQ. V gave up 3 bases and J gave up 3 bases; unmatched junction bases: 3. The CDR3 DNA reads TGTGCCAGCAGCTTCGGGACTAGCGGGAGTTACACCGGGGAGCTGTTTTTT. Protein product: CASSFGTSGSYTGELFF.

The rearrangement links TRBV19 to TRBJ2-1; 10 positions agree with TRBD1. Losses at the gene ends were 5 bases for V and 7 bases for J; bases not matched to a gene: 8. Per germline, CDR1 LNHDA and CDR2 SQIVND (reference sequence). CDR3 length equals 15 residues. The CDR3 DNA follows: TGTGCCAGTAGTCAAAGGACAGGGGGGGGGAATGAGCAGTTCTTC. It specifies CASSQRTGGGNEQFF. The variable domain in full, with the rest retrieved from reference TRBV19 and TRBJ2-1, is DGGITQSPKYLFRKEGQNVTLSCEQNLNHDAMYWYRQDPGQGLRLIYYSQIVNDFQKGDIAEGYSVSREKKESFPLTVTSAQKNPTAFYLCASSQRTGGGNEQFFGPGTRLTVL.

This clonotype was counted only a few times. This rearrangement joins TRBV20-1 to TRBJ2-1; D gene unclear. This CDR3 region has 10 residues. V lost 6 bases to trimming and J lost 12 bases, with 12 bases between them. CDR1 and CDR2 from the germline V gene are DFQATT and SNEGSKA (reference sequence). The CDR3, as DNA: TGCAGTGCAAGCAACCGATGGCAGTTCTTC. Its protein is CSASNRWQFF.

This clonotype was seen a handful of times. This chain joins TRBV6-5 and TRBJ2-1; 8 bases line up with TRBD2. Germline V gives CDR1 MNHEY, CDR2 SVGAGI. The CDR3 is 18 amino acids. V shed 4 bases, J shed 9 bases, and the junction held 20 bases outside the gene matches. DNA for the CDR3: TGTGCCAGCAGTTCATGGGCTTTACGGAGCGGGAGCGGGAGTGAGCAGTTCTTC. Residues: CASSSWALRSGSGSEQFF.

The chain couples TRBV5-1 to TRBJ2-1; D not resolved. Trimming stripped 1 base from V and 6 bases from J, with 8 bases between. The CDR3 runs 13 residues. Germline V gene sequence: CDR1 SGHRS, CDR2 YFSETQ. The CDR3 sequence is CASSLSQINEQFF. In DNA form, the CDR3 reads TGCGCCAGCAGCTTGTCACAGATCAATGAGCAGTTCTTC.

J is TRBJ2-6 and V is TRBV7-9, with D tentatively TRBD1 (5 bases). The ends were cut back, 7 bases at V and 0 bases at J, with 16 bases in the middle. Per the germline V gene, CDR1 is SEHNR and CDR2 is FQNEAQ (reference sequence). This CDR3 comprises 17 residues. The CDR3 sequence is CASTLGAGRSGANVLTF. The CDR3 DNA is TGTGCCAGCACCCTAGGGGCTGGGCGCTCTGGGGCCAACGTCCTGACTTTC.

Only a few counts were recorded for this clonotype. This sequence joins TRBV21-1 and TRBJ1-1. TRBV21-1 is recorded as a pseudogene. The CDR3 consists of 15 residues. The CDR3 DNA is TGTGCCAGCAGCAAAGAGGGCAGCTGGAACACTGAAGCTTTCTTT. Its protein product is CASSKEGSWNTEAFF.

The gene calls are TRBV2 and TRBJ2-7; D gene unclear. The V and J ends lost 3 bases and 1 base respectively, with 10 bases between them. The V gene's germline CDR1 is SNHLY and CDR2 FYNNEI. This CDR3 spans 14 amino acids. The CDR3 DNA is TGTGCCAGCAGTGACCAGGTTCTTTCCTACGAGCAGTACTTC. Translated, it gives CASSDQVLSYEQYF.

The rearrangement joins TRBV21-1 to TRBJ2-7; TRBD2, as called in the table, went unchecked against the DNA. TRBV21-1 is a pseudogene segment. CDR3 length: 17 residues. This CDR3 reads CASSPEREINLCYEQYF. The CDR3 nucleotides read TGTGCCAGCAGTCCCGAGCGGGAGATTAATCTGTGCTACGAGCAGTACTTC.